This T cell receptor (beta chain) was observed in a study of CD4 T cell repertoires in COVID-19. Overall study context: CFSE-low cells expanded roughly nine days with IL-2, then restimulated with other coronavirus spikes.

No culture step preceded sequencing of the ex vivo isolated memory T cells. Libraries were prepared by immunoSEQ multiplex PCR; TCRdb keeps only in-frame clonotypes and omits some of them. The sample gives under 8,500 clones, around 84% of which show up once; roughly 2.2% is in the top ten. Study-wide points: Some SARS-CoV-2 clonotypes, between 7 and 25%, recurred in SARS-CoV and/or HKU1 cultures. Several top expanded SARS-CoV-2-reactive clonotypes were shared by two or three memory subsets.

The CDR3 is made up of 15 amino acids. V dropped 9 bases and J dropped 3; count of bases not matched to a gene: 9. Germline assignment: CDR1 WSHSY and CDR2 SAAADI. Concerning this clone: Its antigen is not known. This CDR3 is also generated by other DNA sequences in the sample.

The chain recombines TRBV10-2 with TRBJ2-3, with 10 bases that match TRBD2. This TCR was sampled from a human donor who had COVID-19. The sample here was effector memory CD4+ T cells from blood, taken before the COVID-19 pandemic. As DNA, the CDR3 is TGCGCCAGTTCAGAGCGGGGGGGTAGGACAGATACGCAGTATTTT. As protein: CASSERGGRTDTQYF.